A single sample gave rise to the 5 T cell receptor beta chains below, sequenced in a study of CD8+CD57+ T cells in acquired aplastic anemia (dated by TCRdb to 2016 to 2018). Patients chosen for sequencing had shown expansion of CD8+CD57+ cells by flow cytometry. Sequencing instrument: Illumina HiSeq 2000. Genomic DNA served as template for TCR beta VDJ combination and CDR3 sequence profiling. TCRdb trimmed public reads at Q25 via fastp, called clones via MiXCR and kept in-frame beta chains. Entries that share a CDR3 protein sequence are merged under the most common genes and DNA. The sample includes about 160,000 distinct CDR3 sequences, with about two thirds observed a single time. 35% to 60% of the sample comes from the top ten. The sequencing sample was made of sorted CD4+, CD8+, or CD8+CD57+ T cells (not recorded which) from PBMCs. The receptors here all came from a human donor with aplastic anemia.

This chain connects TRBV5-1 to TRBJ1-2; 10 nucleotides match TRBD1. The CDR3 totals 17 residues. The V gene end was trimmed by 5 bases and the J gene end by 1 base; junction bases not matched to a gene: 11. Germline loops: CDR1 SGHRS, CDR2 YFSETQ. In DNA, the CDR3 is TGCGCCAGCAGGGACGGGGACAGGGGACAGGTTAACTATGGCTACACCTTC. This codes for CASRDGDRGQVNYGYTF. Looking up the rest from reference TRBV5-1 and TRBJ1-2 gives the full variable domain: KAGVTQTPRYLIKTRGQQVTLSCSPISGHRSVSWYQQTPGQGLQFLFEYFSETQRNKGNFPGRFSGRQFSNSRSEMNVSTLELGDSALYLCASRDGDRGQVNYGYTFGSGTRLTVV.

The chain carries TRBV29-1 and TRBJ1-2; no clear D gene. V was cut by 7 bases and J by 0 bases, with 9 bases left in between. There are 12 residues in the CDR3. Germline values: CDR1 SQVTM, CDR2 ANQGSEA. This CDR3 is CSAWTSNYGYTF. Written as DNA, the CDR3 is TGCAGCGCCTGGACGTCTAACTATGGCTACACCTTC.

V gene TRBV7-2 combines with J gene TRBJ2-5, with 15 positions matching TRBD2. CDR3 length equals 16 residues. Germline values: CDR1 SGHTA, CDR2 FQGNSA. V was pared by 4 bases and J by 5 bases, with 5 bases of the junction left unmatched. CDR3: CASSSGLAGGRETQYF. CDR3 nucleotides: TGTGCCAGCAGCTCCGGACTAGCGGGGGGGCGGGAGACCCAGTACTTC. The full variable domain, its missing parts supplied by reference TRBV7-2 and TRBJ2-5, is GAGVSQSPSNKVTEKGKDVELRCDPISGHTALYWYRQSLGQGLEFLIYFQGNSAPDKSGLPSDRFSAERTGGSVSTLTIQRTQQEDSAVYLCASSSGLAGGRETQYFGPGTRLLVL.

The chain employs TRBV7-3 and TRBJ1-2, with 8 nucleotides matching TRBD1. This CDR3 comprises 13 residues. The V segment lost 5 bases and the J segment 5 bases; nucleotides outside the gene matches: 4. The germline CDR1 and CDR2 sequences are SGHTA and FQGTGA. The CDR3 protein is CASSVNRGYGYTF. In DNA form, the CDR3 reads TGTGCCAGCAGCGTCAACAGGGGGTATGGCTACACCTTC.

This sequence joins TRBV15 and TRBJ1-1; 7 bases align to TRBD1. The V and J ends lost 5 bases and 1 base, in that order; junction bases with no gene match: 4. The CDR3 loop spans 14 amino acids. Per the germline V gene, CDR1 is LNHNV and CDR2 is YYDKDF (reference sequence). In DNA, the CDR3 is TGTGCCACCAGCTTGGGACAGAGGAACACTGAAGCTTTCTTT. This codes for CATSLGQRNTEAFF.